The rows below give T cell receptor beta chains drawn from one sample of a study of T cells in Graves' hyperthyroidism and ophthalmopathy. TCRdb re-called the multiplex PCR reads with MiXCR, one entry per CDR3 protein. The sample records hundreds of thousands of distinct CDR3 sequences, just under 20% being singletons. Material for sequencing was blood. The receptors shown here come from a man aged 40-55 years with Graves' ophthalmopathy. Both conserved end residues are part of each CDR3. A D gene is named only where the DNA matches it firmly. The size of a clone is reported for some rows only, either as once, few or many, or as a class for expanded clones.

TRBV6-1	many	TRBD1	TRBJ1-2	TGTGCCAGCAGTCCACAGGGGTACGGAGGCTACACCTTC	CASSPQGYGGYTF
TRBV10-3	few	-	TRBJ1-2	TGTGCCATCACTGTACAGGGACCGAACTATGGCTACACCTTC	CAITVQGPNYGYTF
TRBV6-2/TRBV6-3	few	TRBD1	TRBJ2-7	TGTGCCAGCACCAATCGGCGCCTACAGGGGGTCGGCTACTACGAGCAGTACTTC	CASTNRRLQGVGYYEQYF
TRBV12-3/TRBV12-4	few	TRBD2	TRBJ2-7	TGTGCCAGCAGGCTAGTGGGACTAGCGGGAACATACGAGCAGTACTTC	CASRLVGLAGTYEQYF
TRBV12-3/TRBV12-4	-	TRBD1	TRBJ1-5	TGTGCCAGCAGTTCTACAGGGGGCGCGGACAATCAGCCCCAGCATTTT	CASSSTGGADNQPQHF
TRBV12-3/TRBV12-4	-	TRBD2	TRBJ2-5	TGTGCCAGCAGTTTAGGTAGCGGGGGCCTGTACCAAGAGACCCAGTACTTC	CASSLGSGGLYQETQYF
TRBV29-1	few	-	TRBJ1-1	TGCAGCGTTGAAGATCTTGTAGTCGTGAACACTGAAGCTTTCTTT	CSVEDLVVVNTEAFF
TRBV27	few	TRBD2	TRBJ2-1	TGTGCCAGCAGTGTGACTAGCGGGAGGAATATTAATGAGCAGTTCTTC	CASSVTSGRNINEQFF
TRBV6-2/TRBV6-3	many	-	TRBJ2-1	TGTGCCAGCAGAAAGACAGGTACCAATGAGCAGTTCTTC	CASRKTGTNEQFF
TRBV20-1	-	-	TRBJ2-1	TGCAGTGCTAGAGATTTCGACAGTGAGCAGTTCTTC	CSARDFDSEQFF
TRBV10-3	few	-	TRBJ2-1	TGTGCCATCGCCCCGAGGGCAGATTCCCTCTACAATGAGCAGTTCTTC	CAIAPRADSLYNEQFF
TRBV20-1	-	TRBD1	TRBJ2-2	TGCAGTGCTAGAGTACGTGAAGGGACAGAGAACACCGGGGAGCTGTTTTTT	CSARVREGTENTGELFF
TRBV28	many	-	TRBJ2-2	TGTGCCAGCTGGGGGGCGCTGACCGGGGAGCTGTTTTTT	CASWGALTGELFF
TRBV5-4	few	TRBD2	TRBJ2-3	TGTGCCAGCAGCTTGGAGCTAGCGGGAGTCGGCACAGATACGCAGTATTTT	CASSLELAGVGTDTQYF
TRBV3-1	many	-	TRBJ1-1	TGTGCCAGCAGCCAAGATCTTACTAGTATGCGAGCTTTCTTT	CASSQDLTSMRAFF
TRBV2	many	TRBD2	TRBJ2-1	TGTGCCAGCAGTGGCCCTAGCGGGGGGGGGTACAATGAGCAGTTCTTC	CASSGPSGGGYNEQFF
TRBV4-3	few	-	TRBJ2-3	TGCGCCAGCAGCCAAGCGCCATCAAACACAGATACGCAGTATTTT	CASSQAPSNTDTQYF
TRBV2	-	-	TRBJ1-2	TGTGCCAGCAGCATGTCACAGGGTAACTATGGCTACACCTTC	CASSMSQGNYGYTF
TRBV5-1	many	TRBD2	TRBJ2-1	TGCGCCAGCAGACTGTCGGGGGGGGGTGAGCAGTTCTTC	CASRLSGGGEQFF
TRBV11-2	many	TRBD2	TRBJ2-1	TGTGCCAGCTTCTCTAGCGGGAGGGCCGATAGTGAGCAGTTCTTC	CASFSSGRADSEQFF
TRBV27	many	-	TRBJ2-1	TGTGCCAGCAGTCAGGCTAGGGGCAATGAGCAGTTCTTC	CASSQARGNEQFF
TRBV19	-	TRBD2	TRBJ2-3	TGTGCCAGTACTACTAGCGGGAGGGCAACAGATACGCAGTATTTT	CASTTSGRATDTQYF
TRBV20-1	-	-	TRBJ2-5	TGCAGTGCTACGGGACGGGGGCGCGGGGAAGAGACCCAGTACTTC	CSATGRGRGEETQYF
TRBV27	few	TRBD2	TRBJ2-2	TGTGCCAGCAGTTTAGAGCGGGGTCGGGAGCTGTTTTTT	CASSLERGRELFF
TRBV6-2/TRBV6-3	-	-	TRBJ2-1	TGTGCCAGCAGCCCCGCGGGTAGCAATGAGCAGTTCTTC	CASSPAGSNEQFF
TRBV4-1	few	-	TRBJ1-2	TGCGCCAGCAGCCACAGTAGTGGGGGCGGGGGGCGCGTGGATGGCTACACCTTC	CASSHSSGGGGRVDGYTF
TRBV12-5	-	-	TRBJ1-2	TGTGCTAGTGGTTTGAGTCACGTTTATGGCTACACCTTC	CASGLSHVYGYTF
TRBV24-1	-	-	TRBJ1-5	TGTGCCACCAGTGTTCGCGGGAACAATCAGCCCCAGCATTTT	CATSVRGNNQPQHF
TRBV12-3/TRBV12-4	-	TRBD2	TRBJ2-3	TGTGCCAGCAGGGGACTAGCGGTTAGCACAGATACGCAGTATTTT	CASRGLAVSTDTQYF
TRBV30	-	TRBD1	TRBJ1-6	TGTGCCTGGAGTGGACAGGGGGCCAATTCACCCCTCCACTTT	CAWSGQGANSPLHF
TRBV30	-	-	TRBJ2-3	TGTGCCGGCGGTGACAGAAGAACTGCTAGCACAGATACGCAGTATTTT	CAGGDRRTASTDTQYF
TRBV7-9	few	-	TRBJ2-5	TGTGCCAGCAGCTTTGGGGCCGGGGTCATGGAGACCCAGTACTTC	CASSFGAGVMETQYF
TRBV7-9	-	-	TRBJ2-7	TGTGCCAGCGCTGGGGGGGGGCCCTACGAGCAGTACTTC	CASAGGGPYEQYF
TRBV5-5	-	-	TRBJ2-3	TGTGCCAGCAGCTTGGGGTTGAATACGCAGTATTTT	CASSLGLNTQYF
TRBV3-1	many	-	TRBJ2-7	TGTGCCAGCAGCCCTAGACTAGCCTACGAGCAGTACTTC	CASSPRLAYEQYF
TRBV28	many	TRBD1	TRBJ2-5	TGTGCCAGCAGCCATGACAGGGCTCAGTACTTC	CASSHDRAQYF
TRBV12-3/TRBV12-4	-	-	TRBJ1-4	TGTGCCAGCAGTTTAGGCCAAACCGTGAACGAAAAACTGTTTTTT	CASSLGQTVNEKLFF
TRBV20-1	-	-	TRBJ2-3	TGCAGTGCCCCCCGGCGAGGGGGAGATACGCAGTATTTT	CSAPRRGGDTQYF
TRBV7-6	many	-	TRBJ2-1	TGTGCCAGCAGCTTAGGACCCGGGACGGGGAATGAGCAGTTCTTC	CASSLGPGTGNEQFF
TRBV5-1	-	TRBD2	TRBJ2-1	TGCGCCAGCAGCTGGGGGGGGGATTTACTAGCGGGGACCTACAATGAGCAGTTCTTC	CASSWGGDLLAGTYNEQFF
TRBV30	few	TRBD2	TRBJ2-1	TGTGCCTGGAGTTTAGCGGGAGGAAATGAGCAGTTCTTC	CAWSLAGGNEQFF
TRBV30	-	TRBD2	TRBJ2-5	TGTGCCTGGAGTCCACTAGCGGGGGGGCAAGAGACCCAGTACTTC	CAWSPLAGGQETQYF
TRBV20-1	few	-	TRBJ2-3	TGCAGTGCTAGTGTTACGCAGTATTTT	CSASVTQYF
TRBV30	many	-	TRBJ2-5	TGTGCCTGGAGTGCCCGGGGTTGGGAGACCCAGTACTTC	CAWSARGWETQYF
TRBV13	few	-	TRBJ2-7	TGTGCCAGCAGCCTCCGGGACGGCTACGAGCAGTACTTC	CASSLRDGYEQYF
TRBV18	many	-	TRBJ1-3	TGTGCCAGCTCACCGAAGGACGGTAGCTCTGGAAACACCATATATTTT	CASSPKDGSSGNTIYF
TRBV10-3	few	-	TRBJ2-1	TGTGCCATCACCGAAGACTGGTCTTACAATGAGCAGTTCTTC	CAITEDWSYNEQFF
TRBV30	few	TRBD1	TRBJ1-5	TGTGCCTGGATGGGCAGGGGGGAGGATCAGCCCCAGCATTTT	CAWMGRGEDQPQHF
TRBV6-1	-	-	TRBJ2-3	TGTGCCAGCACAGTTAGCACAGATACGCAGTATTTT	CASTVSTDTQYF
TRBV2	few	TRBD1	TRBJ1-6	TGTGCCAGCAGTGAATGGACAGGGGTCTCCTATAATTCACCCCTCCACTTT	CASSEWTGVSYNSPLHF
TRBV5-4	-	-	TRBJ1-3	TGCGCCAGCAGCTTGCACCTCTCTGGAAACACCATATATTTT	CASSLHLSGNTIYF
TRBV18	-	-	TRBJ2-5	TGTGCCAGCTCACCACTGACTCTTAGAGAGCTACAAGAGACCCAGTACTTC	CASSPLTLRELQETQYF
TRBV10-3	-	-	TRBJ2-2	TGTGCCATCAGTGAAAGAGGGGTCAACAATCTACTCGCCGGGGAGCTGTTTTTT	CAISERGVNNLLAGELFF
TRBV6-1	many	-	TRBJ1-1	TGTGCCAGCAGTCGATTCCAGGTGGGGAACACTGAAGCTTTCTTT	CASSRFQVGNTEAFF
TRBV12-3/TRBV12-4	few	-	TRBJ1-5	TGTGCCAGCAGTCCCCAAGGGTATAGCAATCAGCCCCAGCATTTT	CASSPQGYSNQPQHF
TRBV20-1	-	-	TRBJ1-2	TGCAGTGCTAGAGGGCGGGGGGCGGGAGATGGCTACACCTTC	CSARGRGAGDGYTF